The clone carrying this TCR beta chain showed up just a few times. The antigen remains unidentified. Every single donor gave one heparinised blood draw, and these averaged about 100 mL. By way of CD45RO/CCR7/CD25/CD127/CD95/CD27, the CD4+ regulatory, stem cell-like memory, central memory and naive cells were sorted. Looked up from germline, CDR1 is MNHNS and CDR2 is SASEGT. This CDR3 is built from 13 residues. Trimming pared 5 bases from V and 3 bases from J, leaving 10 bases between. This sample is part of a study of beta chain features in type 1 diabetes. For the study at large: Sorted cells examined across all samples numbered 107,917,701. Study-level points and caveats: Moderate yet significant TCRB CDR3 shortening was seen in Type 1 diabetes patients in all four CD4+ subsets.

What was sequenced were expressed TCRB transcripts, since all of the isolated RNA had been reverse transcribed. Sequencing of naive, central memory and regulatory T cell samples gave an average of around 4 million reads. Libraries were prepared by immunoSEQ multiplex PCR; TCRdb keeps only in-frame clonotypes and omits some of them. The sample holds about 740,000 clones, around 15% seen once. Sequences were obtained from naive CD4+ T cells from blood. The rearrangement uses TRBV6-1 and TRBJ1-2, with a tentative D call TRBD1 (5 bases). This TCR was recovered from a man aged 18 to 30 with type 1 diabetes. The CDR3 is CASSSGTDYGYTF. As DNA, the CDR3 is TGTGCCAGCAGTTCCGGGACGGACTATGGCTACACCTTC.